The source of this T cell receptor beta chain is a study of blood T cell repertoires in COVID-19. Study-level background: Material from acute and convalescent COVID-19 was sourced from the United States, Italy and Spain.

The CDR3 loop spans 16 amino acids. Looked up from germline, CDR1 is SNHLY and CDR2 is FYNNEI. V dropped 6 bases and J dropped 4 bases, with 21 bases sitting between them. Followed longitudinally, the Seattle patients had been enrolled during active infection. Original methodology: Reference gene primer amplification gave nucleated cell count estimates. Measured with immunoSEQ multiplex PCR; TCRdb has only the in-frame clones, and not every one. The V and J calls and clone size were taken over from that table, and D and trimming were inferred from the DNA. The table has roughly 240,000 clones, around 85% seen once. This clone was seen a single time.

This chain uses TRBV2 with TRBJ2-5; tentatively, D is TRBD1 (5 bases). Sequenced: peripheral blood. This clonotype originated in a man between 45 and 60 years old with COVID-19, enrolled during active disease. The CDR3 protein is CASRFGAGLTGETQYF. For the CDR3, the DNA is TGTGCCAGCAGATTTGGGGCAGGGTTAACGGGAGAGACCCAGTACTTC. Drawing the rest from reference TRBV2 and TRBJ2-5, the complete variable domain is EPEVTQTPSHQVTQMGQEVILRCVPISNHLYFYWYRQILGQKVEFLVSFYNNEISEKSEIFDDQFSVERPDGSNFTLKIRSTKLEDSAMYFCASRFGAGLTGETQYFGPGTRLLVL.